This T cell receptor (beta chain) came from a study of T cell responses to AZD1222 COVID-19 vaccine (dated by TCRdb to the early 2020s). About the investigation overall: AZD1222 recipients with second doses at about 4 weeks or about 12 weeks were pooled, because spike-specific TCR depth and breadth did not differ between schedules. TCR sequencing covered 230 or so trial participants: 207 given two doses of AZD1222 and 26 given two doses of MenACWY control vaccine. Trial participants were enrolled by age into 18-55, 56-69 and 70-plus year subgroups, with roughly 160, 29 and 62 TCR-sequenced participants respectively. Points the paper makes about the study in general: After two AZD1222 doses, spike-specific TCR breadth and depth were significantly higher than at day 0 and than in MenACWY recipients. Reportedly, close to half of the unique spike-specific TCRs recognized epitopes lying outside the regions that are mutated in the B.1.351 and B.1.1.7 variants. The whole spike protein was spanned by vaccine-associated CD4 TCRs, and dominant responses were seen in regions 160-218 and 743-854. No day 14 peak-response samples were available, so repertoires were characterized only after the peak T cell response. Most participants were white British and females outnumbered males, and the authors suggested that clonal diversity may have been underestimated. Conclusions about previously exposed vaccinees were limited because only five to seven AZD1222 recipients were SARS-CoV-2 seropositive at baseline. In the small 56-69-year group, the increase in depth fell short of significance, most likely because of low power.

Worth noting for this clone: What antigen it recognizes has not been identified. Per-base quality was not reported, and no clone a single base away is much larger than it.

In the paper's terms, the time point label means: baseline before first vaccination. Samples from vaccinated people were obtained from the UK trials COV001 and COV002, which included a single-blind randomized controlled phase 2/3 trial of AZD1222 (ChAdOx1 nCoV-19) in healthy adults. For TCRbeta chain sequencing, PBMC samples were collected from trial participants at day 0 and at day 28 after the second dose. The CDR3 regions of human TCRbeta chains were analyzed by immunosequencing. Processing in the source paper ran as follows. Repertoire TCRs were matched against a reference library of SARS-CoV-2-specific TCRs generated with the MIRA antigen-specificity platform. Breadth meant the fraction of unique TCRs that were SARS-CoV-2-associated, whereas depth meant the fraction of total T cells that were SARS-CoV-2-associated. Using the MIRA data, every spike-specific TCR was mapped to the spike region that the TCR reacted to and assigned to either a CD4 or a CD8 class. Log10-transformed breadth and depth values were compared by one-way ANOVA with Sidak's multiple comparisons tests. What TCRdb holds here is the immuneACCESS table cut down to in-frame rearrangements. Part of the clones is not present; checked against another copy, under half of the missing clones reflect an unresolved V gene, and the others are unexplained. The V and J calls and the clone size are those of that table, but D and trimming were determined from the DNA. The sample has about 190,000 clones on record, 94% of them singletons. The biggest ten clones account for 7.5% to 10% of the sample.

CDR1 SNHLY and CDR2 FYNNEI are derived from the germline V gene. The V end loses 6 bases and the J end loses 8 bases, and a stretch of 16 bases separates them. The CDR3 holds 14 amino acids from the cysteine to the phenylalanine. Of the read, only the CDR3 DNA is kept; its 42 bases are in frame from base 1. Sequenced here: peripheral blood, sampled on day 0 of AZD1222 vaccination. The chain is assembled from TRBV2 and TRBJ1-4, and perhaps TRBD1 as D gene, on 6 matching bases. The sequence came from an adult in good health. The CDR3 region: CASSPRGLGEKLFF. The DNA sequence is TGTGCCAGCAGCCCCAGGGGTTTGGGAGAAAAACTGTTTTTT.